This entry concerns a single TCR beta chain. Its target antigen remains unknown. Base qualities were left out, and no much larger clone turns up one base away. Taken from cysteine to phenylalanine, the CDR3 has 16 residues. CDR3 DNA only is kept here, 48 bases in frame from base 1. CDR1 and CDR2 (MNHNS, SASEGT) derive from the germline V gene. Trimming leaves V shorter by 3 bases and J shorter by 2 bases, with the junction holding 4 bases beyond the gene matches. The immunoSEQ hsTCRB v3.0 assay was used at survey level resolution to sequence the TRB variable region. A depth of 40,000-50,000 T-cell genomes per sample was targeted for TRB sequencing. An Illumina MiSeq with a v3 150-cycle kit was used to sequence the pooled TRB libraries. The paper's processing steps were these. Repertoire analysis was run in R within a reproducible Nextflow workflow that covered QC, data transformation and analysis. Custom analyses were implemented in LymphoSeq2, an R package for AIRR-Seq data exploration. A few samples yielding fewer than 5000 total TRB sequences were excluded, leaving 188 analyzed HIV repertoires. Among the 180 or so HIV repertoires that were kept, some 60 were collected before ART initiation and 120 to 140 were collected after ART initiation. Repertoires were downsampled to 5000 TRB nucleotide sequences, and summary statistics were averaged over 100 downsampling iterations. Only TRB sequences with CDR3 regions of at least seven amino acids were retained for analysis. Diversity was measured with a Shannon entropy-derived clonality score and the Gini coefficient. Repertoire networks linked the top 5000 CDR3 amino acid sequences whenever two sequences differed by an edit distance of one. GLIPH2 predicted antigen specificity groups and MHC restriction for TRB CDR3 amino acid sequences. CDR3 amino acid sequences were matched against VDJdb and McPAS-TCR to flag known CMV, EBV, HIV or tissue antigen associations. Pre-ART, post-ART and control groups were compared with Wilcoxon signed-rank tests and Holm-Bonferroni correction. Entries here come from immuneACCESS through TCRdb and include only in-frame sequences with V and J called. Some clones fail to appear in such tables; in the studies checked, an unresolved V gene covers under half of the shortfall, and the cause of the remainder is unknown. The V and J calls and clone size were taken over from that table, and D and trimming were inferred from the DNA. In all, the sample holds tens of thousands of clones, and about nine tenths of those were seen once. 4% to 4.5% of the sample comes from the top ten.

The sample originates from a study of long-term antiretroviral therapy in people with HIV (dated by TCRdb to between 2021 and 2024). General notes on the study: The earliest samples were collected approximately a decade before the 2015 WHO recommendation for immediate ART, a period when ART was typically delayed until CD4 counts fell. From some 27 adults with confirmed HIV infection, the cohort provided under 250 cryopreserved PBMC samples, gathered serially across a mean of around six years (range 1-12). No cross-contamination during QIAcube processing was shown when test extractions of a monoclonal T-cell line were performed alongside a few dozen polyclonal samples. Among the approximately 30 participants with HIV, approximately 10 were female. A retrospective serial study tested whether changes in peripheral blood TRB repertoire composition and diversity were associated with ART initiation and durable HIV suppression. On the study overall, not on this receptor specifically: Limited PBMC availability meant only the TCR beta chain was sequenced, without alpha chain pairing. A significant increase in TRB diversity was found to be associated with ART initiation, although TRB diversity was observed to remain significantly below that of transplant donor controls even after long-term ART. Expanded TRB clones identified before ART initiation dominated the repertoire at all time points, although this dominance fluctuated and declined in many PLHIV after ART. Narrower CDR3 length ranges were observed in HIV repertoires than in controls, and an antigen-experienced repertoire with only a slight naive shift after ART was suggested by the network structure. No data were available on ART adherence, viral resistance or therapy changes, limiting inferences about post-ART repertoire changes. The samples span the years 2004 to 2017, and the ART regimens used at that time may not be as effective as current regimens. Unsorted PBMC were profiled instead of sorted CD4+ and CD8+ T cells because pre-ART samples had limited cell numbers.

Inclusion was restricted to participants for whom at least one PBMC sample before ART initiation and at least two post-ART samples were available. Treatment was received in the United States of America by all participants with HIV. Cryopreserved samples of about 1-10 million PBMC were thawed and washed before DNA extraction. At the time of the earliest PBMC sample, participants with HIV were aged between roughly 23 and 60 years. Each participant contributed PBMC samples from 1-4 timepoints before ART initiation and 2-8 timepoints after ART initiation, with a median of 7 samples. Serial HIV viral load, CD4+ T-cell count, ART history and demographic data were obtained for every participant. Genomic DNA was extracted from unsorted PBMC with a Qiagen kit on a QIAcube, with processing performed in batches of 12 samples.

Rearrangement joined TRBV6-1 to TRBJ2-3, with TRBD2 identical over 11 junction bases. Sequences were derived from unsorted PBMCs, sampled 5.2 years after starting antiretroviral therapy. The source of this sequence is a woman in her forties with HIV. In nucleotide form, the sequence is TGTGCCAGCAGTGAGTTTAGCGGGAGGGCCACAGATACGCAGTATTTT. Protein translation: CASSEFSGRATDTQYF.